This T cell receptor beta chain was found in a study of cytomegalovirus exposure and HLA in healthy donors. The PCR had 60 Vbeta and 13 Jbeta primers. TCRdb keeps only in-frame clones here, not all; method: immunoSEQ multiplex PCR. The sample includes 99,000 or so clones, over 9.5% of them seen just once. As to this clone: Its antigen remains unknown.

Per germline, CDR1 LNHNV and CDR2 YYDKDF (reference sequence). This CDR3 is built from 15 residues. The trim removed 3 bases at V and 7 bases at J, leaving 6 bases unmatched. General study findings and limits: At a 0.05 false discovery rate, a later analysis found some 18,000 TCR beta sequences to be associated with HLA alleles.

The TCR sequence derives from a man aged 35 to 55 in good health and CMV-seropositive. The material sequenced was PBMCs. The rearrangement joins TRBV15 to TRBJ1-5, with TRBD1 matching over 10 bases. DNA of the CDR3: TGTGCCACCAGCAGGGACAGGGGGAACAGGCAGCCCCAGCATTTT. Translating gives CATSRDRGNRQPQHF.